This record covers a single TCR beta chain. Its antigen is still unknown. These data are taken from a study of CD8+CD57+ T cells in acquired aplastic anemia. Whole-study context: Sorted CD4+ and CD8+ cells gave an average of approximately 3.4 ug of DNA. CD4+ reads averaged roughly 10 million in healthy donors.

Trimming pared 0 bases from V and 2 bases from J, leaving 5 bases between. This CDR3 is 14 amino acids long. CDR1 is SQVTM, CDR2 ANQGSEA, per germline. Investigators profiled TCR beta VDJ and CDR3 from genomic DNA template. TCRdb processed the reads anew with MiXCR; each CDR3 protein has one entry. This table holds around 170,000 distinct CDR3 sequences, about 64% found once. Notes on the study in general: Fewer than 35 CD8+ CDR3 sequences occurred in both the patients and the controls.

The sequenced material came from sorted CD4+, CD8+, or CD8+CD57+ T cells (not recorded which) from PBMCs. The sequence came from a human donor in good health. The chain combines TRBV29-1 with TRBJ2-6; D gene uncertain. This CDR3 is CSVEESPGANVLTF. For the CDR3, the DNA is TGCAGCGTTGAAGAAAGTCCTGGGGCCAACGTCCTGACTTTC.